These 11 T cell receptor beta chains came from one sample sequenced in a study of T cell responses to AZD1222 COVID-19 vaccine. Sequencing was performed with immunoSEQ multiplex PCR; in TCRdb, only in-frame clones are kept and a portion is missing. The data show 100,000 to 150,000 clones, with over 70% seen just once and over 5.5% held by the top ten. The sample was peripheral blood, taken on day 0 of AZD1222 vaccination. These receptors all stem from an adult in good health.

The chain couples TRBV5-5 to TRBJ1-5; TRBD1 might be the D (5 bases). Between the trimmed V and J ends, which lost 0 bases and 5 bases, there was a span of 12 bases. Germline loops: CDR1 SGHKS, CDR2 YYEKEE (reference sequence). The CDR3 runs 15 residues. CDR3 sequence reads: CASSLVGDGDQPQHF. The CDR3 bases are TGTGCCAGCAGCTTGGTGGGGGATGGGGATCAGCCCCAGCATTTT.

A remark on this clone: Germline and junction disagree at one end, which may indicate a read error. This chain connects TRBV11-3 to TRBJ1-6; 7 bases match TRBD1. The CDR3 consists of 15 residues. The V gene's germline CDR1 is SGHNT and CDR2 YENEEA. This CDR3 reads CASTLRGTDDSPLHF. The CDR3 DNA is TGTGCCAGCACCTTAAGGGGGACAGACGATTCACCCCTCCACTTT. The whole variable domain, remainder taken from reference TRBV11-3 and TRBJ1-6, is EAGVVQSPRYKIIEKKQPVAFWCNPISGHNTLYWYLQNLGQGPELLIRYENEEAVDDSQLPKDRFSAERLKGVDSTLKIQPAELGDSAVYLCASTLRGTDDSPLHFGNGTRLTVT.

The chain combines TRBV7-2 with TRBJ1-5; D may be TRBD1 (6 bases). The V gene lost 0 bases and the J gene lost 6 bases, with 15 bases spanning the gap. The CDR3 is made up of 16 amino acids. The germline V gene has CDR1 SGHTA and CDR2 FQGNSA. The CDR3 reads CASSLAGGAGAQPQHF. The CDR3 nucleotides read TGTGCCAGCAGCTTAGCAGGGGGGGCAGGGGCTCAGCCCCAGCATTTT.

J is TRBJ1-1 and V is TRBV7-8; 10 bases map to TRBD1. Germline V gene data show CDR1 as SGHVS and CDR2 as FQNEAQ. This CDR3 comprises 14 residues. The J segment lost 5 bases and the V segment lost 5 bases, leaving 5 bases of the junction unmatched. CDR3 sequence: CASSPRTGGTEAFF. Written as DNA, the CDR3 is TGTGCCAGCAGCCCAAGGACAGGGGGAACTGAAGCTTTCTTT.

This chain uses TRBV7-9 with TRBJ1-2; perhaps TRBD1 as D (5 bases). V shed 3 bases and J shed 0 bases, with 11 bases lying between them. This CDR3 has 15 amino acids. Per the germline V gene, CDR1 is SEHNR and CDR2 is FQNEAQ (reference sequence). In DNA form, the CDR3 reads TGTGCCAGCAGCTTGGAGGGGCCGACTAACTATGGCTACACCTTC. Its protein product is CASSLEGPTNYGYTF.

This clone came up once. V is TRBV5-4 and J is TRBJ2-5, with 9 positions matching TRBD2. The CDR3 sequence is 16 residues long. Germline trimming cut 0 bases from V and 1 base from J; bases unmatched to any gene: 4. Germline V gene lookup returns CDR1 SGHNT and CDR2 YYREEE (reference sequence). The CDR3 nucleotides read TGTGCCAGCAGCTTGGTGGGGCGGGGGGGCCAAGAGACCCAGTACTTC. Amino acids: CASSLVGRGGQETQYF. The full variable domain, with the rest looked up from reference TRBV5-4 and TRBJ2-5, is ETGVTQSPTHLIKTRGQQVTLRCSSQSGHNTVSWYQQALGQGPQFIFQYYREEENGRGNFPPRFSGLQFPNYSSELNVNALELDDSALYLCASSLVGRGGQETQYFGPGTRLLVL.

This clone was counted once. CDR3 DNA sequence: TGTGCCAGCAGCTTTGGTGGGAGGAGCGGGAACTACGAGCAGTACTTC. Encoded protein: CASSFGGRSGNYEQYF. This sequence joins TRBV7-8 and TRBJ2-7, with 7 bases that match TRBD2. Germline V gene data show CDR1 as SGHVS and CDR2 as FQNEAQ. This CDR3 has 16 amino acids. With V trimmed by 3 bases and J by 3 bases, 11 bases remained unmatched.

This CDR3 is CASSSTGVIGYTF. The DNA for the CDR3 is TGTGCCAGCAGTTCGACAGGGGTAATTGGCTACACCTTC. The chain recombines TRBV6-5 with TRBJ1-2, with 8 bases aligning to TRBD1. V lost 4 bases, J lost 7 bases, and 5 bases stayed unmatched. The length of the CDR3 is 13 residues. CDR1 is MNHEY and CDR2 is SVGAGI in the germline V gene.

The CDR3 DNA follows: TGTGCCAGCAGCCAGAGGAACTATGGCTACACCTTC. This sequence encodes CASSQRNYGYTF. The chain has TRBV11-1 and TRBJ1-2; no firm D call. CDR3 length equals 12 residues. CDR1 is SGHAT, CDR2 FQDESV, per germline (reference sequence). V was cut by 5 bases and J by 2 bases, with 6 bases left in between.

The genes are TRBV19 and TRBJ1-4, with D unclear. Germline CDR1 is LNHDA and CDR2 is SQIVND (reference sequence). The germline V and J ends were trimmed by 5 bases and 6 bases, with 7 bases remaining between them. The CDR3 contains 12 residues. The DNA for the CDR3 is TGTGCCAGTAGTGGACCTTATGAAAAACTGTTTTTT. As protein: CASSGPYEKLFF. Full variable domain (rest looked up from reference TRBV19 and TRBJ1-4): DGGITQSPKYLFRKEGQNVTLSCEQNLNHDAMYWYRQDPGQGLRLIYYSQIVNDFQKGDIAEGYSVSREKKESFPLTVTSAQKNPTAFYLCASSGPYEKLFFGSGTQLSVL.

The chain combines TRBV5-6 with TRBJ1-2; a weak D match, TRBD1 (6 bases). Germline V gene data show CDR1 as SGHDT and CDR2 as YYEEEE. CDR3 size: 13 residues. V lost 10 bases and J 2 bases, leaving 15 bases between the germline ends. The CDR3: CAGGLGGNYGYTF. For the CDR3, the DNA is TGTGCCGGGGGCCTCGGAGGGAACTATGGCTACACCTTC.